The T cell receptor (beta chain) described here comes from a study of shared clonotypes between healthy human individuals. Germline CDR1 and CDR2: KGHSH and LQKENI. Trimming removed 3 bases from V and 5 bases from J, with 17 bases in between. The CDR3 consists of 15 residues. Sequenced by immunoSEQ multiplex PCR; TCRdb stores in-frame clones only, minus some. The sample consists of about 520,000 clones, about 78% of them appearing once. The clonotype originates from a woman aged 35 to 49 in good health. Some clones in this sample may be carry-over from other donors' samples. The genes are TRBV18 and TRBJ2-7; no definite D call. The sequenced material came from PBMCs. CDR3 nucleotides: TGTGCCAGCTCACCTACAAGCGTGGTAGGAAACGAGCAGTACTTC. Translated: CASSPTSVVGNEQYF.